One and the same sample provided the 19 T cell receptor beta chains below, sequenced in a study of OX40 agonist ivuxolimab in advanced cancers. Method: immunoSEQ multiplex PCR; TCRdb's copy keeps in-frame clones and lacks some. The sample shows tens of thousands of clones, roughly 91% of them seen only once. The sample here was CD4+ or CD8+ T cells sorted from blood, taken in a trial of the OX40 agonist ivuxolimab. These TCRs come from an adult with an advanced solid tumor such as melanoma, head and neck, liver or kidney cancer.

This chain connects TRBV5-6 to TRBJ2-5; 11 nucleotides agree with TRBD2. The germline CDR1 and CDR2 sequences are SGHDT and YYEEEE. With 4 bases clipped from V and 1 base from J, the junction kept 15 bases outside the gene matches. The CDR3 totals 19 residues. DNA of the CDR3: TGTGCCAGCAGCCCCGATACTAGCGGGGGCCGATTAGCCCAAGAGACCCAGTACTTC. This codes for CASSPDTSGGRLAQETQYF.

The V gene is TRBV6-1, the J gene TRBJ1-2; D not resolved. The CDR3 runs 15 residues. Per the germline V gene, CDR1 is MNHNS and CDR2 is SASEGT. The ends were cut back, 3 bases at V and 6 bases at J, with 17 bases in the middle. In nucleotides, the CDR3 is TGTGCCAGCAGTGAGAGGTTGGCCGCCTCTAATGGCTACACCTTC. Its translation: CASSERLAASNGYTF.

The rearrangement uses TRBV14 and TRBJ2-3; TRBD2 matches 9 bases. V shed 5 bases and J 6 bases; nucleotides not matched to a gene: 9. Per germline, CDR1 SGHDN and CDR2 FVKESK. This CDR3 is built from 15 residues. The CDR3 sequence is CASSSPAGGPDTQYF. CDR3 nucleotides: TGTGCCAGCAGCTCCCCGGCGGGGGGGCCTGATACGCAGTATTTT.

The chain joins TRBV5-1 to TRBJ2-2, with D possibly TRBD1 on 7 matching bases. This CDR3 region has 15 residues. The germline gives CDR1 SGHRS, CDR2 YFSETQ. V lost 2 bases to trimming and J lost 4 bases, with 12 bases between them. CDR3 in amino acids: CASSLPGGFTGELFF. DNA for the CDR3: TGCGCCAGCAGCTTACCAGGGGGGTTCACCGGGGAGCTGTTTTTT.

This chain uses TRBV7-9 with TRBJ2-3; D unclear. Looked up from germline, CDR1 is SEHNR and CDR2 is FQNEAQ (reference sequence). The germline V and J ends were trimmed by 5 bases and 0 bases, with 3 bases remaining between them. The CDR3 runs to 12 residues. CDR3 nucleotide sequence: TGTGCCAGCAGCGCGAGCACAGATACGCAGTATTTT. It specifies CASSASTDTQYF.

The table lists this clone with a few counts. CDR3 sequence: CASSSKQGRGKETQYF. For the CDR3, the DNA is TGTGCCAGCAGTTCAAAACAGGGGAGGGGAAAAGAGACCCAGTACTTC. This chain uses TRBV28 with TRBJ2-5; D might be TRBD1 or TRBD2, each matching 7 bases. The CDR3 runs to 16 residues. Germline CDR1 and CDR2: MDHEN and SYDVKM. The V end was cut by 4 bases, the J end by 3 bases, with 18 bases between.

This clone has a handful of counts. The rearrangement joins TRBV6-5 to TRBJ2-7, with D perhaps matching TRBD2 (7 bases). The CDR3 has 12 amino acids. Germline V lookup: CDR1 MNHEY, CDR2 SVGAGI. V lost 8 bases and J lost 4, with 12 bases in between. Written as DNA, the CDR3 is TGTGCCAGCGGGAGCGGGACATACGAGCAGTACTTC. This translates into CASGSGTYEQYF.

The chain is built from TRBV6-9 and TRBJ1-2; D not resolved. CDR3 length equals 13 residues. Per the germline V gene, CDR1 is MNHGY and CDR2 is SVAAGI. Trimming left V 6 bases short and J 3 bases short, with 11 bases between. The DNA of the CDR3 is TGTGCCAGCAGCACCCCGGGCTACTATGGCTACACCTTC. Protein sequence: CASSTPGYYGYTF.

The chain has TRBV4-3 and TRBJ2-7; 16 positions agree with TRBD2. V lost 1 base to trimming and J lost 2 bases; unmatched junction nucleotides: 8. This CDR3 has 19 amino acids. Germline V CDR1 and CDR2: LGHNA, YSLEER. The CDR3, as DNA: TGCGCCAGCAGCCAAGTCCCCCCCGGGACTAGCGGGGGGGCCTACGAGCAGTACTTC. Encoded protein: CASSQVPPGTSGGAYEQYF.

The rearrangement joins TRBV18 to TRBJ1-1; D gene ambiguous. Trimming pared 6 bases from V and 0 bases from J, leaving 14 bases between. CDR1 and CDR2 (germline): KGHSH, LQKENI. The CDR3 loop spans 15 amino acids. The CDR3 region has the DNA TGTGCCAGCTCTGCGGGTGGGAGGTTGAACACTGAAGCTTTCTTT. Protein product: CASSAGGRLNTEAFF.

The CDR3, as DNA: TGCGCCAGCAGCACCGGGACTCCCGGATGGGGTGAAAAACTGTTTTTT. It codes for CASSTGTPGWGEKLFF. The chain is built from TRBV5-1 and TRBJ1-4; perhaps TRBD1 as D (5 bases). The CDR3 totals 16 residues. V was shortened by 4 bases and J by 7 bases, with 20 bases between the two germline ends. CDR1 SGHRS and CDR2 YFSETQ come from the germline V gene. The variable domain in full, with the rest retrieved from reference TRBV5-1 and TRBJ1-4, is KAGVTQTPRYLIKTRGQQVTLSCSPISGHRSVSWYQQTPGQGLQFLFEYFSETQRNKGNFPGRFSGRQFSNSRSEMNVSTLELGDSALYLCASSTGTPGWGEKLFFGSGTQLSVL.

The gene calls are TRBV7-3 and TRBJ2-5; 8 positions agree with TRBD1. Germline lookup yields CDR1 SGHTA and CDR2 FQGTGA. The CDR3 spans 15 residues. J was trimmed by 11 bases and V by 5 bases; bases with no gene match: 16. CDR3 DNA: TGTGCCAGCAGCATGACGGGACAGGCGGTGGGACAGCAGTACTTC. Its protein is CASSMTGQAVGQQYF.

The genes are TRBV5-4 and TRBJ2-1; 10 bases are a match to TRBD1. Germline CDR1 SGHNT, CDR2 YYREEE (reference sequence). With 3 bases clipped from V and 4 bases from J, the junction kept 13 bases outside the gene matches. This CDR3 spans 18 amino acids. The CDR3 spells CASSSPVGQGPRYNEQFF. CDR3 coding DNA: TGTGCCAGCAGCTCTCCCGTGGGACAGGGGCCGCGTTACAATGAGCAGTTCTTC.

A single count supports this clone. The chain is built from TRBV18 and TRBJ2-3; D perhaps matches TRBD1 (6 bases). This CDR3 is 16 amino acids long. V lost 3 bases to trimming and J lost 5 bases, with 18 bases between them. In germline, CDR1 is KGHSH, CDR2 LQKENI. CDR3 protein: CASSPRDKIRRDTQYF. CDR3 bases: TGTGCCAGCTCACCCAGGGACAAGATTCGTAGAGATACGCAGTATTTT.

The genes are TRBV5-1 and TRBJ2-1, with D tentatively TRBD1 or TRBD2 (5 bases each). The length of the CDR3 is 15 residues. Per the germline V gene, CDR1 is SGHRS and CDR2 is YFSETQ. V was clipped by 0 bases and J by 1 base, with 8 bases between them. This CDR3 reads CASSLGDRSYNEQFF. The CDR3 DNA reads as TGCGCCAGCAGCTTGGGGGACCGGTCCTACAATGAGCAGTTCTTC.

The J gene is TRBJ2-3, the V gene TRBV2; 12 bases are a match to TRBD2. The CDR3 extends over 15 amino acids. V lost 4 bases to trimming and J lost 4 bases; unmatched junction nucleotides: 3. The V gene's germline CDR1 is SNHLY and CDR2 FYNNEI. Here the CDR3 DNA reads TGTGCCAGCAGTGCTAGCGGGGGGGCCCCAGATACGCAGTATTTT. As protein: CASSASGGAPDTQYF.

The chain recombines TRBV19 with TRBJ2-7, with TRBD1 as a possible D gene (5 bases). This CDR3 spans 15 amino acids. The ends were cut back, 5 bases at V and 1 base at J, with 15 bases in the middle. Germline CDR1 LNHDA, CDR2 SQIVND (reference sequence). CDR3 region: CASSSPGKRSYEQYF. The CDR3 nucleotides are TGTGCCAGTAGTTCGCCAGGGAAACGGTCCTACGAGCAGTACTTC.

The rearrangement links TRBV2 to TRBJ2-2, with TRBD2 identical over 8 bases. CDR1 SNHLY and CDR2 FYNNEI come from the germline V gene. The junction had 5 bases not matched to a gene; V was cut back by 6 bases and J by 5 bases. CDR3 length: 14 amino acids. The chain's CDR3 is CASRPSGSTGELFF. The CDR3 nucleotides read TGTGCCAGCAGGCCTAGCGGGTCGACCGGGGAGCTGTTTTTT. Based on the CDR3 plus reference TRBV2 and TRBJ2-2, the full variable domain is EPEVTQTPSHQVTQMGQEVILRCVPISNHLYFYWYRQILGQKVEFLVSFYNNEISEKSEIFDDQFSVERPDGSNFTLKIRSTKLEDSAMYFCASRPSGSTGELFFGEGSRLTVL.

The chain couples TRBV5-1 to TRBJ2-3; D may be TRBD1 (6 bases). Trimming removed 5 bases from V and 1 base from J, with 14 bases in between. This CDR3 spans 15 amino acids. Germline V lookup: CDR1 SGHRS, CDR2 YFSETQ. The CDR3 DNA is TGCGCCAGCAGTTTCCAGGGGAGCGGCACAGATACGCAGTATTTT. As protein: CASSFQGSGTDTQYF.